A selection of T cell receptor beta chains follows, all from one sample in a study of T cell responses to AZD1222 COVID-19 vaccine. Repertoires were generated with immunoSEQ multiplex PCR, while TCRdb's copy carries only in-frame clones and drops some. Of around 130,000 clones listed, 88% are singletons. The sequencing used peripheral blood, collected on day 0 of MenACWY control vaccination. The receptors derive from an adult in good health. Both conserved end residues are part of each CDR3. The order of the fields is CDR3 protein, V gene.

CDR3aa: CATSRDYLETGQSYGYTF; v_gene: TRBV15
CDR3aa: CASSLVGLMNTEAFF; v_gene: TRBV5-6
CDR3aa: CAWAGTSGTNEQFF; v_gene: TRBV30
CDR3aa: CASSLGLQGNNEKLFF; v_gene: TRBV7-6
CDR3aa: CASSHRVQGGELFF; v_gene: TRBV7-3
CDR3aa: CASSVDRVCEQYF; v_gene: TRBV9
CDR3aa: CASSWARNTGELFF; v_gene: TRBV5-1
CDR3aa: CASSFLPDRNTEAFF; v_gene: TRBV5-6
CDR3aa: CASSQGTGTVAYEQYF; v_gene: TRBV3-1/TRBV3-2
CDR3aa: CASSPDRALISYNEQFF; v_gene: TRBV5-1
CDR3aa: CASSLRSGNTIYF; v_gene: TRBV28
CDR3aa: CASSGTRLYEQYF; v_gene: TRBV6-5
CDR3aa: CATSGGLDRRIQPQHF; v_gene: TRBV15
CDR3aa: CASSLKDRPVYGYTF; v_gene: TRBV18
CDR3aa: CASSSQGAGGYTF; v_gene: TRBV27
CDR3aa: CASSQDLGVRSGNTIYF; v_gene: TRBV14
CDR3aa: CATSRDYSGASYEQYF; v_gene: TRBV15
CDR3aa: CASSPRGRGSYEQYF; v_gene: TRBV28
CDR3aa: CASSRSRGDTQYF; v_gene: TRBV5-1